Listed below are T cell receptor beta chains from one sample, sequenced in a study of CD4 T cells in relation to SARS-CoV-2 and coronaviruses. The antigens for these receptors are not known. The table came from immunoSEQ multiplex PCR; TCRdb's copy has only in-frame clones and leaves some out. This table has about 36,000 clones, just under 85% appearing once. What was sequenced was naive CD4+ T cells from PBMCs, cultured in vitro. Source of these receptors: an adult with COVID-19. Each CDR3 is given with its conserved first and last residue. D genes are given only for firm matches. A row's size may be missing; if present it is once, few, many or a size class.

clone_size j_call v_call d_call cdr3_aa cdr3_nt
NA TRBJ2-1 TRBV6-2/TRBV6-3 TRBD2 CASSSPGLAGSERGYNEQFF TGTGCCAGCAGTAGCCCAGGACTAGCGGGATCCGAAAGGGGCTACAATGAGCAGTTCTTC
once TRBJ2-7 TRBV28 TRBD1 CATRSAGGSEQYF TGTGCCACCCGGTCGGCAGGGGGTAGCGAGCAGTACTTC
NA TRBJ2-7 TRBV7-2 NA CASSPAPTTYEQYF TGTGCCAGCAGCCCCGCCCCGACAACCTACGAGCAGTACTTC
NA TRBJ2-2 TRBV7-2 TRBD2 CASSLFLLAGANTGELFF TGTGCCAGCAGCTTATTCCTACTAGCGGGGGCGAACACCGGGGAGCTGTTTTTT
NA TRBJ2-2 TRBV4-1 TRBD2 CASSQITGLAGVSAGELFF TGCGCCAGCAGCCAGATTACGGGACTAGCGGGAGTATCGGCCGGGGAGCTGTTTTTT
NA TRBJ1-4 TRBV5-1 NA CASSFGADNEKLFF TGCGCCAGCAGCTTTGGGGCGGATAATGAAAAACTGTTTTTT
NA TRBJ1-6 TRBV6-5 NA CASSSTHNSPLHF TGTGCCAGCAGTTCCACCCATAATTCACCCCTCCACTTT
NA TRBJ2-7 TRBV19 NA CASSDPSVSQEDEQYF TGTGCCAGTAGCGACCCTAGCGTCTCACAGGAGGACGAGCAGTACTTC
NA TRBJ2-5 TRBV27 NA CASSSTGRETQYF TGTGCCAGCAGTTCCACAGGGCGGGAGACCCAGTACTTC
once TRBJ2-3 TRBV21-1 NA CASNRTRDTQYF TGTGCCAGCAATAGGACAAGAGATACGCAGTATTTT
few TRBJ2-2 TRBV19 TRBD2 CASSNYVAGVGTGELFF TGTGCCAGTAGTAATTACGTGGCGGGAGTCGGCACCGGGGAGCTGTTTTTT
NA TRBJ2-1 TRBV4-1 TRBD2 CASSRTSGGYNEQFF TGCGCCAGCAGTCGGACTAGCGGGGGGTACAATGAGCAGTTCTTC
NA TRBJ2-3 TRBV5-6 NA CASSQGKGRTASTDTQYF TGTGCCAGCAGTCAAGGGAAGGGAAGAACCGCAAGCACAGATACGCAGTATTTT
NA TRBJ2-7 TRBV9 TRBD2 CASSVGGLAEYEQYF TGTGCCAGCAGCGTAGGGGGACTAGCGGAGTACGAGCAGTACTTC
NA TRBJ1-2 TRBV19 TRBD1 CASKRKRGRTYGYTF TGTGCCAGTAAACGCAAAAGGGGGCGCACCTATGGCTACACCTTC
NA TRBJ2-1 TRBV15 TRBD2 CATSRGLADSYNEQFF TGTGCCACCAGCAGAGGACTAGCGGACTCCTACAATGAGCAGTTCTTC
NA TRBJ1-2 TRBV7-3 TRBD1 CASSTTGGLGYTF TGTGCCAGCAGCACAACAGGGGGGTTGGGCTACACCTTC
NA TRBJ2-1 TRBV19 NA CASSSIDWREQFF TGTGCCAGTAGTAGCATTGATTGGAGGGAGCAGTTCTTC
NA TRBJ2-1 TRBV6-5 NA CASSRGLAVVLEQFF TGTGCCAGCAGTCGAGGTCTAGCAGTGGTGTTAGAGCAGTTCTTC
NA TRBJ1-5 TRBV6-5 NA CASSMTAYSNQPQHF TGTGCCAGCAGTATGACAGCGTATAGCAATCAGCCCCAGCATTTT
NA TRBJ2-2 TRBV24-1 NA CATSEWTGVGELFF TGTGCCACCAGTGAGTGGACGGGGGTCGGGGAGCTGTTTTTT
once TRBJ2-1 TRBV11-3 TRBD2 CASSRRGLAGSNEQFF TGTGCCAGCAGCCGACGCGGACTAGCGGGGAGCAATGAGCAGTTCTTC
few TRBJ2-3 TRBV5-5 NA CASSNWGGSGTDTQYF TGTGCCAGCAGTAATTGGGGGGGCTCAGGCACAGATACGCAGTATTTT
NA TRBJ2-3 TRBV7-9 NA CASSLFGGRSTDTQYF TGTGCCAGCAGCTTATTTGGAGGCAGAAGCACAGATACGCAGTATTTT
NA TRBJ2-7 TRBV7-2 NA CASSLDPESPYEQYF TGTGCCAGCAGCTTAGATCCGGAGAGCCCTTACGAGCAGTACTTC
few TRBJ2-6 TRBV7-9 TRBD1 CASSLGGTAF TGTGCCAGCAGCTTAGGGGGGACAGCTTTC
NA TRBJ2-2 TRBV18 NA CASSPPDGRAAGELFF TGTGCCAGCTCACCACCTGATGGCAGGGCAGCCGGGGAGCTGTTTTTT
NA TRBJ1-1 TRBV18 TRBD1 CASQDRGVNTEAFF TGTGCCAGCCAGGACAGGGGGGTGAACACTGAAGCTTTCTTT
NA TRBJ2-3 TRBV30 NA CAWSFRAGTQYF TGTGCCTGGAGCTTCCGGGCGGGTACGCAGTATTTT
NA TRBJ1-5 TRBV9 NA CASSVGPDQPQHF TGTGCCAGCAGCGTCGGACCCGATCAGCCCCAGCATTTT
NA TRBJ2-1 TRBV28 NA CASTGGINSYNEQFF TGTGCCAGCACCGGTGGGATTAACTCCTACAATGAGCAGTTCTTC
NA TRBJ2-6 TRBV6-4 NA CASSDDYSGANVLTF TGTGCCAGCAGTGACGACTACTCTGGGGCCAACGTCCTGACTTTC